These 5 T cell receptor beta chains originate from one sample sequenced in a study of T-cell reconstitution after alpha-beta-depleted transplantation in children. Preparation of the TCRbeta library was carried out with unique molecular identifiers. TCRdb re-derived calls from the PCR reads in MiXCR, one entry per CDR3 protein. The sample includes some 140,000 distinct CDR3 sequences, about 9.9% of them seen just once. The sequencing here drew on PBMCs, mostly from graft donor cells, taken 180 days after TCRalphabeta/CD19-depleted stem cell transplant. Receptors originate from a girl less than two years old who had a stem cell transplant for combined immunodeficiency, so the T cells may come from the graft donor.

The gene calls are TRBV28 and TRBJ1-5; 8 nucleotides match TRBD1. J was trimmed by 5 bases and V by 6 bases; bases with no gene match: 12. Germline V CDR1 and CDR2: MDHEN, SYDVKM. This CDR3 is 16 amino acids long. CDR3 loop: CASSIRGRVGDQPQHF. In DNA, the CDR3 is TGTGCCAGCAGCATCAGGGGGCGGGTCGGGGATCAGCCCCAGCATTTT.

This clonotype was seen many times. The rearrangement uses TRBV12-3 or TRBV12-4 and TRBJ2-3, with TRBD2 matching over 8 bases. This CDR3 region has 14 residues. Unmatched junction bases numbered 6, after V lost 10 bases and J lost 0 bases. Here the CDR3 DNA reads TGTGCCATCCGGCGGGAGGACAGCACAGATACGCAGTATTTT. It translates to CAIRREDSTDTQYF.

This clonotype showed up just once. The genes are TRBV6-2 or TRBV6-3 and TRBJ1-5; D call uncertain. The germline V gene encodes CDR1 MNHEY and CDR2 SVGEGT. CDR3 length: 12 amino acids. The V end was cut by 7 bases, the J end by 0 bases, with 4 bases between. The CDR3 is CASKDSNQPQHF. DNA for the CDR3: TGTGCCAGCAAAGATAGCAATCAGCCCCAGCATTTT.

V and J are TRBV5-1 and TRBJ2-5, with TRBD2 matching 9 bases. Germline V gene lookup returns CDR1 SGHRS and CDR2 YFSETQ. V was clipped by 4 bases and J by 7 bases; unmatched bases: 8. This CDR3 comprises 14 residues. CDR3 sequence: CASSTRTSEGTQYF. The CDR3 coding sequence is TGCGCCAGCAGCACAAGGACTAGCGAGGGGACCCAGTACTTC.

This clonotype occurred many times. The chain combines TRBV29-1 with TRBJ2-7; tentatively, D is TRBD1 (5 bases). The CDR3 extends over 12 amino acids. Per germline, CDR1 SQVTM and CDR2 ANQGSEA. V was cut by 7 bases and J by 5 bases, with 15 bases left in between. The CDR3 protein is CSASWGSHEQYF. DNA of the CDR3: TGCAGCGCCTCATGGGGCAGCCACGAGCAGTACTTC.